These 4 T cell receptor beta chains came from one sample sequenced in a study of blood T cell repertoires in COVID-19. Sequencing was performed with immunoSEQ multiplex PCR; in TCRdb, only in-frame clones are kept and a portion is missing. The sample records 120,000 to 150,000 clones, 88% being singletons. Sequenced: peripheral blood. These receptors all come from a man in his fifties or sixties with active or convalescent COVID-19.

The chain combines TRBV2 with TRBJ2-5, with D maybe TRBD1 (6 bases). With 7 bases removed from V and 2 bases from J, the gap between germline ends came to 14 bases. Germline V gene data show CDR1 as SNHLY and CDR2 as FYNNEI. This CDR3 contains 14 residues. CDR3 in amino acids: CASNRGTDQETQYF. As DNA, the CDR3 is TGTGCCAGCAATAGGGGGACCGATCAAGAGACCCAGTACTTC. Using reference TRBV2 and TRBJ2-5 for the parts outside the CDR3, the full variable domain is EPEVTQTPSHQVTQMGQEVILRCVPISNHLYFYWYRQILGQKVEFLVSFYNNEISEKSEIFDDQFSVERPDGSNFTLKIRSTKLEDSAMYFCASNRGTDQETQYFGPGTRLLVL.

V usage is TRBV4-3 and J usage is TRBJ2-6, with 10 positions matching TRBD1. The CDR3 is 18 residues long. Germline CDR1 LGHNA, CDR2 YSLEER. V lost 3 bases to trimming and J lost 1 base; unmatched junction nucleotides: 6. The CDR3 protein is CASSQGQGPFSGANVLTF. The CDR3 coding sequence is TGCGCCAGCAGCCAGGGACAGGGGCCATTTTCTGGGGCCAACGTCCTGACTTTC.

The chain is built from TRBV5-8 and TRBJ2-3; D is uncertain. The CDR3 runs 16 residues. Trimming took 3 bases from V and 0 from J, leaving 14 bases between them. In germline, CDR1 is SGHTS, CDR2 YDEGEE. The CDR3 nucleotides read TGTGCCAGCAGCTCCATATCCCAGATTAGCACAGATACGCAGTATTTT. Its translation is CASSSISQISTDTQYF. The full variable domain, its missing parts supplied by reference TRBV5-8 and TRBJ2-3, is EAGVTQSPTHLIKTRGQQATLRCSPISGHTSVYWYQQALGLGLQFLLWYDEGEERNRGNFPPRFSGRQFPNYSSELNVNALELEDSALYLCASSSISQISTDTQYFGPGTRLTVL.

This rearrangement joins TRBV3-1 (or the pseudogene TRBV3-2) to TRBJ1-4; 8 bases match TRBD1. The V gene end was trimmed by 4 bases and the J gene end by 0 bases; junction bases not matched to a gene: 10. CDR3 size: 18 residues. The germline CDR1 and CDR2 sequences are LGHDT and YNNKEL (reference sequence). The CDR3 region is CASSLGVTGGATNEKLFF. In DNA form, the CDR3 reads TGTGCCAGCAGCCTCGGGGTCACAGGGGGGGCAACTAATGAAAAACTGTTTTTT.